The entry that follows covers one TCR beta chain sequence. This record belongs to a study of control samples from healthy donors and cancer patients. Only in-frame clones appear in the TCRdb table, and some are missing; sequencing was by immunoSEQ multiplex PCR. The sample is made up of approximately 190,000 clones, and the top ten hold approximately 2.2% of it. Germline V lookup: CDR1 SEHNR, CDR2 FQNEAQ (reference sequence). The CDR3 is 15 amino acids. The J segment lost 5 bases and the V segment lost 4 bases, leaving 8 bases of the junction unmatched. Sequences were obtained from blood. The TCR originated in a woman aged 25 to 39 in good health. This sequence joins TRBV7-9 and TRBJ2-5; 9 positions agree with TRBD1. Written as DNA, the CDR3 is TGTGCCAGCAGCTCGTGGACAGGGGCGTGGGAGACCCAGTACTTC. Its translation is CASSSWTGAWETQYF.